One T cell receptor (beta chain) is described in this entry. V lost 2 bases and J lost 1, with 17 bases in between. CDR1 is SGHTA and CDR2 is FQGNSA in the germline V gene. CDR3 length: 17 amino acids. The data were taken from a study of response to subunit inactivated influenza vaccine. Via MiXCR, TCRdb re-called the RT-PCR reads, giving one row per CDR3 protein. The sample holds about 540,000 distinct CDR3 sequences, under 30% seen once. These data were also filed under a second study, of T cells expressing NK-cell markers. That paper notes: cDNA encoding TCR beta was synthesized via 5'RACE template switching incorporating UMIs. HCMV serostatus: seven of eight sequenced donors positive, one negative. An anti-gamma-delta TCR antibody was added in several experiments. It restricted sorting to alpha-beta TCR-expressing T cells. A range of roughly 1.0-8% of CD8+ T cells consisted of dominant NKG2C+ clonotypes in six donors. HCMV specificity of the expanded NKG2C+ T cell clones was not established.

Material: CD4+ T cells sorted from PBMCs, obtained 11 to 12 days after vaccination. The chain couples TRBV7-2 to TRBJ2-5, with D tentatively TRBD1 (6 bases). This clonotype was obtained from a middle-aged man who received an inactivated influenza vaccine. CDR3 DNA sequence: TGTGCCAGCAGCTTAACTTATTTTGGGACACCCCAAGAGACCCAGTACTTC. This gives the protein CASSLTYFGTPQETQYF.